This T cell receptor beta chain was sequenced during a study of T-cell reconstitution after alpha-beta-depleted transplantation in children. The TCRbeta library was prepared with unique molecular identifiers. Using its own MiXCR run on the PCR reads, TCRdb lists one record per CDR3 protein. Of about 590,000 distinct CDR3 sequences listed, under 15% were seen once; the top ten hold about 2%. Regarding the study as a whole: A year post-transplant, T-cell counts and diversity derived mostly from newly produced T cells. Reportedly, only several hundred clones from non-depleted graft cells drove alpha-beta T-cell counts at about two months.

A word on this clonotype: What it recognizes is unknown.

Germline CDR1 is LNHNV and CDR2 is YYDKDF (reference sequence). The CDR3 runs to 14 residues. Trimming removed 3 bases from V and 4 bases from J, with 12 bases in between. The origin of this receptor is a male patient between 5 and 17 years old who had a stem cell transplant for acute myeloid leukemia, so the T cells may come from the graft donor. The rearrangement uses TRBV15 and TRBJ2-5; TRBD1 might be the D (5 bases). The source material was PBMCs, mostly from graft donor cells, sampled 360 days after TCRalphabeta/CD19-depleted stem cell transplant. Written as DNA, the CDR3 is TGTGCCACCAGCAGGAGCAGGGTCAGAGAGACCCAGTACTTC. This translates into CATSRSRVRETQYF. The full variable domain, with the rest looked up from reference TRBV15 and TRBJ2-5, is DAMVIQNPRYQVTQFGKPVTLSCSQTLNHNVMYWYQQKSSQAPKLLFHYYDKDFNNEADTPDNFQSRRPNTSFCFLDIRSPGLGDTAMYLCATSRSRVRETQYFGPGTRLLVL.